These T cell receptor beta chains were read from a single sample in a study of blood T cells in healthy people across ages. TCRdb analysed the 5' RACE reads with MiXCR anew, one entry per CDR3 protein. The table shows hundreds of thousands of distinct CDR3 sequences, with 25% to 35% occurring only once. The sample consisted of blood. The receptor set was obtained from a woman older than 75 in good health. Each CDR3 is given with its conserved first and last residue. A D gene is named only where the DNA matches it firmly. Some rows have no size entry. The others give once, few or many, or a class for an expanded clone.

D gene,clone size,J gene,V gene,CDR3 length,CDR3 DNA,CDR3 protein
NA,NA,TRBJ2-5,TRBV7-3,13,TGTGCCAGCAGCCGACGGTGGGAAGAGACCCAGTACTTC,CASSRRWEETQYF
TRBD2,many,TRBJ2-3,TRBV10-3,15,TGTGCCATCAGTGGACCGGGACTATTCACAGATACGCAGTATTTT,CAISGPGLFTDTQYF
NA,NA,TRBJ2-2,TRBV3-1,14,TGTGCCAGCAGCCAAGATTGGGACACCGGGGAGCTGTTTTTT,CASSQDWDTGELFF
NA,many,TRBJ2-5,TRBV11-2,14,TGTGCCAGCAGCTTAGGACAGGGAGGTTTGTCCCAGTACTTC,CASSLGQGGLSQYF
NA,many,TRBJ2-7,TRBV7-8,16,TGTGCCAGCAGCTTAGGGGGACTCCTGTTCTCCTACGAGCAGTACTTC,CASSLGGLLFSYEQYF
NA,many,TRBJ1-2,TRBV7-9,14,TGTGCCAGCAGCTTGTTCTGGGGGGTTTACGGCTACACCTTC,CASSLFWGVYGYTF
NA,NA,TRBJ2-7,TRBV7-9,14,TGTGCCAGCAGCATAGGCAGCTTGGCCTACGAGCAGTACTTC,CASSIGSLAYEQYF
NA,many,TRBJ2-1,TRBV7-3,12,TGTGCCAGCAGCCTTCAGGGGCATGAGCAGTTCTTC,CASSLQGHEQFF
TRBD1,NA,TRBJ1-3,TRBV20-1,17,TGCAGTGCTAGAGGACAGGGGGCTTCAGTTTTTGGAAACACCATATATTTT,CSARGQGASVFGNTIYF
NA,NA,TRBJ1-1,TRBV20-1,16,TGCAGTGCCAGCGGGGCCAGTTACGTGGTGGGCACTGAAGCTTTCTTT,CSASGASYVVGTEAFF
TRBD1,many,TRBJ1-2,TRBV5-1,15,TGCGCCAGCAGCCCTGGCTGGGACAGCCTCTATGGCTACACCTTC,CASSPGWDSLYGYTF
TRBD1,few,TRBJ1-5,TRBV28,15,TGTGCCAGCAGATTAGCCGGGACAGGGACGGAGCCCCAGCATTTT,CASRLAGTGTEPQHF
NA,many,TRBJ2-1,TRBV5-1,13,TGCGCCAGCAGCTATCTAGGGAAGAATGAGCAGTTCTTC,CASSYLGKNEQFF
NA,NA,TRBJ1-1,TRBV25-1,14,TGTGCCAGCAGTGAATATCGGGGGAACACTGAAGCTTTCTTT,CASSEYRGNTEAFF
NA,NA,TRBJ1-1,TRBV5-1,16,TGCGCCAGCAGCCCCAGACCGGTTCCGGGGGACACTGAAGCTTTCTTT,CASSPRPVPGDTEAFF
TRBD1,NA,TRBJ2-1,TRBV30,13,TGTGCCTGGATTCGCGGACAGGACAATGAGCAGTTCTTC,CAWIRGQDNEQFF
NA,NA,TRBJ2-7,TRBV6-2/TRBV6-3,12,TGTGCCAGCGGGGACACCATTTACGAGCAGTACTTC,CASGDTIYEQYF
NA,NA,TRBJ1-4,TRBV7-9,16,TGTGCCAGCAGCTCGAGGGAGGGGAGTAGTCTTGAAAAACTGTTTTTT,CASSSREGSSLEKLFF
TRBD1,NA,TRBJ2-2,TRBV13,16,TGTACCAGCAGCTTCCGGACAGGTTGGGACACCGGGGAGCTGTTTTTT,CTSSFRTGWDTGELFF
NA,many,TRBJ2-7,TRBV28,15,TGTGCCAGCAGTTCACTCCCGGGACGGAGTTACGAGCAGTACTTC,CASSSLPGRSYEQYF
NA,many,TRBJ2-3,TRBV18,17,TGTGCCAGCTCACCATACCCCTTGAGGGCGGACACAGATACGCAGTATTTT,CASSPYPLRADTDTQYF
NA,many,TRBJ2-7,TRBV10-3,17,TGTGCCATCAGTGATACCGCCAAGACAGGAGCCACCTACGAGCAGTACTTC,CAISDTAKTGATYEQYF
NA,NA,TRBJ1-1,TRBV5-4,15,TGTGCCAGCAGCTTGAGGAACAGCATGAACACTGAAGCTTTCTTT,CASSLRNSMNTEAFF
TRBD2,NA,TRBJ2-5,TRBV7-2,14,TGTGCCAGCAGCTTTGGACGGGGGGGGGAGACCCAGTACTTC,CASSFGRGGETQYF
TRBD1,many,TRBJ2-7,TRBV3-1,17,TGTGCCAGCAGCCAAGATGGAGACAGGGGGATTCGCTACGAGCAGTACTTC,CASSQDGDRGIRYEQYF
NA,NA,TRBJ2-5,TRBV20-1,11,NA,CSARVGTGAYF
TRBD1,few,TRBJ2-2,TRBV5-1,15,TGCGCCAGCAGCTCCCGCAGGGGGATCACCGGGGAGCTGTTTTTT,CASSSRRGITGELFF
TRBD1,NA,TRBJ2-1,TRBV2,17,TGTGCCAGCAAATCCCAAAACAGGGGCCTGAGCAGCCATGAGCAGTTCTTC,CASKSQNRGLSSHEQFF
NA,many,TRBJ2-3,TRBV5-1,15,TGCGCCAGCAGGGAACAGACGTCTAGCACAGATACGCAGTATTTT,CASREQTSSTDTQYF
NA,many,TRBJ1-2,TRBV11-2,23,TGTGCCAGCAGCCCAAGTGGGTGGGCCGGTCTGATAAAACCGAGAGTAGCTAACTATGGCTACACCTTC,CASSPSGWAGLIKPRVANYGYTF
NA,many,TRBJ2-7,TRBV2,14,TGTGCCAGCAGCGAGCCCCGGGTGAGGTACGAGCAGTACTTC,CASSEPRVRYEQYF
TRBD1,many,TRBJ2-5,TRBV9,15,TGTGCCAGCAGCGTAGATCGAGGGGGCGCAGAGACCCAGTACTTC,CASSVDRGGAETQYF
NA,NA,TRBJ2-3,TRBV20-1,11,TGCAGTGCTCACCACCAAGATACGCAGTATTTT,CSAHHQDTQYF
NA,many,TRBJ1-6,TRBV20-1,9,TGCAGTGCTCGGTCACCCCTCCACTTT,CSARSPLHF
NA,once,TRBJ1-2,TRBV27,12,TGTGCCAGCAGTAAGGGGAGCTCAGGCTACACCTTC,CASSKGSSGYTF
NA,NA,TRBJ2-2,TRBV21-1,13,TGTGCCAGCAGGCCCCGTTTCACCGGGGAGCTGTTTTTT,CASRPRFTGELFF
NA,few,TRBJ1-3,TRBV2,15,TGTGCCAGCAGTGACCACGAGAGCTCTGGAAACACCATATATTTT,CASSDHESSGNTIYF
TRBD1,many,TRBJ2-7,TRBV20-1,14,TGCAGTGCTGGGCAAGGGGACAGGGGCTACGAGCAGTACTTC,CSAGQGDRGYEQYF
NA,many,TRBJ2-5,TRBV5-1,14,TGCGCCAGCAGCCCAGCGGGGACACAAGAGACCCAGTACTTC,CASSPAGTQETQYF
NA,many,TRBJ2-7,TRBV25-1,13,TGTGCCAGCAGGGGACAACTCTCTAACGAGCAGTACTTC,CASRGQLSNEQYF
NA,NA,TRBJ2-7,TRBV6-1,15,TGTGCCAGCAGTGCTACTAGTGTCTCCTACAATGAGCAGTACTTC,CASSATSVSYNEQYF
TRBD1,few,TRBJ2-7,TRBV6-1,17,TGTGCCAGCAGTGAGACTTACAGGGGGCTCCGGTACAATGAGCAGTACTTC,CASSETYRGLRYNEQYF
NA,many,TRBJ2-7,TRBV3-1,14,TGTGCCAGCAGCCTCTGGACAGACGCCTACGAGCAGTACTTC,CASSLWTDAYEQYF
NA,NA,TRBJ2-6,TRBV20-1,15,TGCAGTGCTAGGAACAGGAATTCTGGGGCCAACGTCCTGACTTTC,CSARNRNSGANVLTF
NA,many,TRBJ1-5,TRBV20-1,14,TGCAGTGCTAGTGCAGGGACTAGCAATCAGCCCCAGCATTTT,CSASAGTSNQPQHF
NA,few,TRBJ2-3,TRBV6-5,15,TGTGCCAGCACCACAACCAACAAGATATCAGATACGCAGTATTTT,CASTTTNKISDTQYF